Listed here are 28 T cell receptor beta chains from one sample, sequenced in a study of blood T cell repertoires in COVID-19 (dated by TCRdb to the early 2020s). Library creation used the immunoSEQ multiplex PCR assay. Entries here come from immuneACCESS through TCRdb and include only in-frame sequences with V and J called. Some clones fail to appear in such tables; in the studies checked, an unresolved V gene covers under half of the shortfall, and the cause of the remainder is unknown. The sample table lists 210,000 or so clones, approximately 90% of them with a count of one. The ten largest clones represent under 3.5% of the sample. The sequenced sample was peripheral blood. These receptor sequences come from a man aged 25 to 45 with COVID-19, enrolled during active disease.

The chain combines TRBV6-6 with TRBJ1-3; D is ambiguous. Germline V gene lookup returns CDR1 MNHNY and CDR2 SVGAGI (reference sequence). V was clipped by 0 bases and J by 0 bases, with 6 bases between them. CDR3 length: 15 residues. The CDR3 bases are TGTGCCAGCAGTTACTCAGGGAGCTCTGGAAACACCATATATTTT. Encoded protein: CASSYSGSSGNTIYF.

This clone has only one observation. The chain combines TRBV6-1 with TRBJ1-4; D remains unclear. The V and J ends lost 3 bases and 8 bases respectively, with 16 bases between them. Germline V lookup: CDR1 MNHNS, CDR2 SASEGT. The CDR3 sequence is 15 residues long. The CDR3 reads CASSELGRLREKLFF. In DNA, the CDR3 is TGTGCCAGCAGTGAGCTGGGCCGTTTACGGGAAAAACTGTTTTTT.

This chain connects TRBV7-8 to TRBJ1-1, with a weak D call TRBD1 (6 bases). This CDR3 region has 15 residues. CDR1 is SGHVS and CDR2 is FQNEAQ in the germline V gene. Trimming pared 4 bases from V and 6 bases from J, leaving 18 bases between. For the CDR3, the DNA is TGTGCCAGCAGCTGGCGCGGGGGCGCGAAAGCTGAAGCTTTCTTT. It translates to CASSWRGGAKAEAFF.

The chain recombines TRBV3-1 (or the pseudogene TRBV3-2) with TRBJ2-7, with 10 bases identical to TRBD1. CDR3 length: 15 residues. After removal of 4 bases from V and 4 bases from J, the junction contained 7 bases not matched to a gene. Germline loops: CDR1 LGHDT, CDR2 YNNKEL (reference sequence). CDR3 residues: CASSLRQGATYEQYF. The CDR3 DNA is TGTGCCAGCAGCCTCCGACAGGGGGCAACATACGAGCAGTACTTC.

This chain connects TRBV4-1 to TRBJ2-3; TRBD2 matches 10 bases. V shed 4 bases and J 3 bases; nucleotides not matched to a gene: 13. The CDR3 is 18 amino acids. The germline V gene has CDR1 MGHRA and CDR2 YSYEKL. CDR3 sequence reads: CASSLIAGGGGSTDTQYF. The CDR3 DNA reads TGCGCCAGCAGCCTGATAGCGGGAGGTGGTGGCTCGACAGATACGCAGTATTTT.

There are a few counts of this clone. The CDR3 region has the DNA TGTGCCAGCAGCCTAGGACAGGGGGCTATTAATCAGCCCCAGCATTTT. Protein: CASSLGQGAINQPQHF. The chain uses TRBV7-2 and TRBJ1-5, with 11 bases lining up with TRBD1. After removal of 5 bases from V and 4 bases from J, the junction contained 7 bases not matched to a gene. The CDR3 spans 16 residues. Germline V CDR1 and CDR2: SGHTA, FQGNSA.

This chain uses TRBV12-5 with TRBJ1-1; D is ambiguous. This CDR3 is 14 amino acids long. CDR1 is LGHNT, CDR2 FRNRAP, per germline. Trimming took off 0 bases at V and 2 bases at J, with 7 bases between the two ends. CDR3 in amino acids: CASGLVSSNTEAFF. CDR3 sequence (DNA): TGTGCTAGTGGTTTGGTCTCCAGTAACACTGAAGCTTTCTTT. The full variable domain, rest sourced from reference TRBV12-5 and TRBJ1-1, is DARVTQTPRHKVTEMGQEVTMRCQPILGHNTVFWYRQTMMQGLELLAYFRNRAPLDDSGMPKDRFSAEMPDATLATLKIQPSEPRDSAVYFCASGLVSSNTEAFFGQGTRLTVV.

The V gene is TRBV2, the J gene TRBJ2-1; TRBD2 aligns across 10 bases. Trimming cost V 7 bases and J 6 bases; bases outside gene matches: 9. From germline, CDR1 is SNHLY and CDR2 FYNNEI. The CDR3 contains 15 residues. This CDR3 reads CASILEGLATNEQFF. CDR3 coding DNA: TGTGCCAGCATCCTAGAGGGACTAGCGACCAATGAGCAGTTCTTC.

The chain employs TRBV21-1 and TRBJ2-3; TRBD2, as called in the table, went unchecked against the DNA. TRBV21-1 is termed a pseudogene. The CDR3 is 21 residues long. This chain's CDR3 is CASSKSYRQSSGVSSTDTQYF. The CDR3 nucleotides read TGTGCCAGCAGCAAAAGTTATAGGCAGTCTAGCGGAGTTTCTAGCACAGATACGCAGTATTTT.

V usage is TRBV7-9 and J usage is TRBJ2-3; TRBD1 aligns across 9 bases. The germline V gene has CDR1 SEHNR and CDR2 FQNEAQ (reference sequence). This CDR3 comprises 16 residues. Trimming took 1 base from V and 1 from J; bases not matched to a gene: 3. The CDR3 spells CASSLGTGGGTDTQYF. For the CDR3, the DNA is TGTGCCAGCAGCTTAGGTACAGGGGGCGGCACAGATACGCAGTATTTT.

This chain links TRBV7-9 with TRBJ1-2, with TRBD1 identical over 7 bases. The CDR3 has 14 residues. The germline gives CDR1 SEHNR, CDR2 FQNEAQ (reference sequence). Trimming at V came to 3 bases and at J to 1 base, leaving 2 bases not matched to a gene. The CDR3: CASSLDRFNYGYTF. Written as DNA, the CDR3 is TGTGCCAGCAGCTTGGACAGGTTTAACTATGGCTACACCTTC.

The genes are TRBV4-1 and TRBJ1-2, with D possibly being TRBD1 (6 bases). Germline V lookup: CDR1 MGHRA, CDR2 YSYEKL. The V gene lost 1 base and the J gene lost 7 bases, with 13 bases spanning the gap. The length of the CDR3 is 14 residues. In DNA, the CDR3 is TGCGCCAGCAGCCAAGGGGAGACAGGACGTGGCTACACCTTC. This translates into CASSQGETGRGYTF.

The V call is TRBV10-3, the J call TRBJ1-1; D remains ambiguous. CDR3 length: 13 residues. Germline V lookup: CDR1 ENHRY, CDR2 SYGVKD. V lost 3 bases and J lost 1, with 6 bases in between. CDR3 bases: TGTGCCATCAGTGATAGTTGGAACACTGAAGCTTTCTTT. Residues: CAISDSWNTEAFF.

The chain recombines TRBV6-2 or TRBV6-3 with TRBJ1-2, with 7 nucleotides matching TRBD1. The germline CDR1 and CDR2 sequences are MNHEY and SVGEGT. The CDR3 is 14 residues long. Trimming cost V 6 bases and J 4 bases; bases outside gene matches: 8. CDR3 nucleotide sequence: TGTGCCAGCAGCACGGGCAGGGGGACCTATGGCTACACCTTC. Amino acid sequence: CASSTGRGTYGYTF.

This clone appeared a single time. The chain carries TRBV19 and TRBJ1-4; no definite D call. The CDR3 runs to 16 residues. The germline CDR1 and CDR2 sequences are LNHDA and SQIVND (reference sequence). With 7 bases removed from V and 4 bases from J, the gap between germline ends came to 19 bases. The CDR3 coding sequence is TGTGCCAGTAAAACTTCGGAGACGGTTCTTAATGAAAAACTGTTTTTT. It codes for CASKTSETVLNEKLFF. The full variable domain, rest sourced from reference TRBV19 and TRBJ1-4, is DGGITQSPKYLFRKEGQNVTLSCEQNLNHDAMYWYRQDPGQGLRLIYYSQIVNDFQKGDIAEGYSVSREKKESFPLTVTSAQKNPTAFYLCASKTSETVLNEKLFFGSGTQLSVL.

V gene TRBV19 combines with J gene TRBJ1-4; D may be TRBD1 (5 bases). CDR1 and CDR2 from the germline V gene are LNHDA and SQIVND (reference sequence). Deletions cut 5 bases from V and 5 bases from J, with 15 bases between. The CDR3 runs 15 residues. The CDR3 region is CASSPPGFGNEKLFF. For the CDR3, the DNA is TGTGCCAGTAGTCCTCCAGGGTTTGGAAATGAAAAACTGTTTTTT.

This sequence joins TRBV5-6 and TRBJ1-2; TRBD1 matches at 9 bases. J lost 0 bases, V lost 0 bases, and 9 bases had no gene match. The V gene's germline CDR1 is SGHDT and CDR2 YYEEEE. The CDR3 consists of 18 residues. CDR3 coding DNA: TGTGCCAGCAGCTTGGAGGATGTCTGGGACAGGGCTAACTATGGCTACACCTTC. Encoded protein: CASSLEDVWDRANYGYTF.

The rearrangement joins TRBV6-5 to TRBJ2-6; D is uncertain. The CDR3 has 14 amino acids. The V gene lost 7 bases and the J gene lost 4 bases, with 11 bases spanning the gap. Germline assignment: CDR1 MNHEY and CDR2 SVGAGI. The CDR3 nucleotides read TGTGCCAGCACCCGTCAGGCCGGGGCCAACGTCCTGACTTTC. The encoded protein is CASTRQAGANVLTF.

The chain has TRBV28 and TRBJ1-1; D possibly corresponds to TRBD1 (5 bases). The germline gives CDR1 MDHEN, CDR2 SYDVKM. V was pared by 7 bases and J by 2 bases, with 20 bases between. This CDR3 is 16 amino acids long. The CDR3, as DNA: TGTGCCAGCAATGGCGGGGTCTGGGGCCGAAACACTGAAGCTTTCTTT. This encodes CASNGGVWGRNTEAFF.

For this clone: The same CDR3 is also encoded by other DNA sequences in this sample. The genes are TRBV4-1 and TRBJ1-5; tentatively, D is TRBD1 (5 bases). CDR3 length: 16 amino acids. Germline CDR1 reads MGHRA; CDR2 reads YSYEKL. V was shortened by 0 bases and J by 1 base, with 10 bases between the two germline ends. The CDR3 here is CASSQDGTGSNQPQHF. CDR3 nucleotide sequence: TGCGCCAGCAGCCAAGATGGGACTGGGAGCAATCAGCCCCAGCATTTT.

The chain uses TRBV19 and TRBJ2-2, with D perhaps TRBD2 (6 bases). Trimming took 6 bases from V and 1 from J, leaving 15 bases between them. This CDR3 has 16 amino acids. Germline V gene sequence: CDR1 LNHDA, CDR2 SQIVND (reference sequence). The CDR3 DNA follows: TGTGCCAGTAGGCTGCTGAGCGGGCAGAACACCGGGGAGCTGTTTTTT. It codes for CASRLLSGQNTGELFF.

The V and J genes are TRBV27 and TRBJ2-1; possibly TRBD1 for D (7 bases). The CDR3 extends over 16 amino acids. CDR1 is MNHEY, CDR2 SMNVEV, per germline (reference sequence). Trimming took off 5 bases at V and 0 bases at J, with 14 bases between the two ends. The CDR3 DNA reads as TGTGCCAGCAGTCGAGGGGGCGGGAACTCCTACAATGAGCAGTTCTTC. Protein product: CASSRGGGNSYNEQFF.

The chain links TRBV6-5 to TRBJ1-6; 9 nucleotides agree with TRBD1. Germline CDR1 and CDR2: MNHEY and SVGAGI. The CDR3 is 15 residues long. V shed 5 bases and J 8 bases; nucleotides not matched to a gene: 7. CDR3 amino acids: CASSTLQGAYSPLHF. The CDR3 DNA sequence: TGTGCCAGCAGTACCCTACAGGGGGCTTATTCACCCCTCCACTTT.

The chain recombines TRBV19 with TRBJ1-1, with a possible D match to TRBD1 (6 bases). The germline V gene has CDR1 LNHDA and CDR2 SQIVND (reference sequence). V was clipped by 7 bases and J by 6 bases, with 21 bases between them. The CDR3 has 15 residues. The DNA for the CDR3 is TGTGCCAGTACCCGTTCAGGGGACCTGAGCGCTGAAGCTTTCTTT. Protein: CASTRSGDLSAEAFF.

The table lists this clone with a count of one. The CDR3 DNA reads TGTGCCAGCACCCGACGGGGAAAACTGTTTTTT. Translated, it gives CASTRRGKLFF. The chain recombines TRBV28 with TRBJ1-4; no firm D call. This CDR3 region has 11 residues. Trimming pared 7 bases from V and 10 bases from J, leaving 10 bases between. CDR1 is MDHEN and CDR2 is SYDVKM in the germline V gene.

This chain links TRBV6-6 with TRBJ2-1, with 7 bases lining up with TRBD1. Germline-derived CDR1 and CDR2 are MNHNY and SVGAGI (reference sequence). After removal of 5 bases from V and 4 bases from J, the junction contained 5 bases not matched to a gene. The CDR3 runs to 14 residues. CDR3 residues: CASSDRVWYNEQFF. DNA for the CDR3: TGTGCCAGCAGTGACAGGGTCTGGTACAATGAGCAGTTCTTC.

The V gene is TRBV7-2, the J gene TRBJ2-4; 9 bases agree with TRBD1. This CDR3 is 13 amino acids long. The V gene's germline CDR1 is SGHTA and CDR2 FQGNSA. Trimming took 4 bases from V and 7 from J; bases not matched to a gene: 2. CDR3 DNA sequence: TGTGCCAGCAGCTATGGACAGGGGAACATTCAGTACTTC. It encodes CASSYGQGNIQYF.

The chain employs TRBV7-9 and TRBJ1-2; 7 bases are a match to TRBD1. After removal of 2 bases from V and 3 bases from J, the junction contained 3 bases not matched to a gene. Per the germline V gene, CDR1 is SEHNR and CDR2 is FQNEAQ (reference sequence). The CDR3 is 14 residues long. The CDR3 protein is CASSLNRGDYGYTF. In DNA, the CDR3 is TGTGCCAGCAGCTTAAACAGGGGCGACTATGGCTACACCTTC. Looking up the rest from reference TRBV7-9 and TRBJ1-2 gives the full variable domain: DTGVSQNPRHKITKRGQNVTFRCDPISEHNRLYWYRQTLGQGPEFLTYFQNEAQLEKSRLLSDRFSAERPKGSFSTLEIQRTEQGDSAMYLCASSLNRGDYGYTFGSGTRLTVV.